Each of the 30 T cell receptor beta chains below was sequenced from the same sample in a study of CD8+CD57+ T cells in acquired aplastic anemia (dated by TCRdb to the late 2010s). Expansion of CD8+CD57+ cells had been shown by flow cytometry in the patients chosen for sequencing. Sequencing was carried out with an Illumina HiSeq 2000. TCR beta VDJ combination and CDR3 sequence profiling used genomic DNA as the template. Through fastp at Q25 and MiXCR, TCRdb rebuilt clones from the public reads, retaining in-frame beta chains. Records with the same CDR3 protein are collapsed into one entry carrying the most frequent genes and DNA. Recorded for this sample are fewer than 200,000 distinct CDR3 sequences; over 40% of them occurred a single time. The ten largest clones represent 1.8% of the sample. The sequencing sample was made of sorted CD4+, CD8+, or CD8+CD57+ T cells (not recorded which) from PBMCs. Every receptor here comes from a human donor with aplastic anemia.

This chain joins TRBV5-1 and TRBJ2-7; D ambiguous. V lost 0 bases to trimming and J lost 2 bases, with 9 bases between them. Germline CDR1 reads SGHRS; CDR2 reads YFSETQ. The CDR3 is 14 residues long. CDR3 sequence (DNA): TGCGCCAGCAGCTTGGGTGAGTTCCCCTACGAGCAGTACTTC. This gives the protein CASSLGEFPYEQYF.

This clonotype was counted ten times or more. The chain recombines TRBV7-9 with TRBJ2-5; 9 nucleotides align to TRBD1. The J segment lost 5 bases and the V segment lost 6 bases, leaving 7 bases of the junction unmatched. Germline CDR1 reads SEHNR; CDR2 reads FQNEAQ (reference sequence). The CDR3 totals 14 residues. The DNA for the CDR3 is TGTGCCAGCAGGCGGACAGGGGATTGGGAGACCCAGTACTTC. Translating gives CASRRTGDWETQYF.

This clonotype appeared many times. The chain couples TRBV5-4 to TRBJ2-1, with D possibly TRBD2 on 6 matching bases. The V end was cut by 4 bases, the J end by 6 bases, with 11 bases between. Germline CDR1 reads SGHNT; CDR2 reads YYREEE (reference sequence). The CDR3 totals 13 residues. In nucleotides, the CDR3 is TGTGCCAGCAGCACTCGGGACTCCAATGAGCAGTTCTTC. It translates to CASSTRDSNEQFF.

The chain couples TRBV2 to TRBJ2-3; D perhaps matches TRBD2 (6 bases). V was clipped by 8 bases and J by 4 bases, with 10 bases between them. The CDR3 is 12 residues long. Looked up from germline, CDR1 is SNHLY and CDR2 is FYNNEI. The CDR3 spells CASGRRADTQYF. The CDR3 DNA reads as TGTGCCAGCGGTCGGAGGGCAGATACGCAGTATTTT.

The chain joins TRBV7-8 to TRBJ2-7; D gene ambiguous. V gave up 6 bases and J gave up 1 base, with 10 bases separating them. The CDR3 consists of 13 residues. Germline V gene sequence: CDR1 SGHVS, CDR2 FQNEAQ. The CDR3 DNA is TGTGCCAGCAGTGTCAGCGTGTCCTACGAGCAGTACTTC. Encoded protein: CASSVSVSYEQYF.

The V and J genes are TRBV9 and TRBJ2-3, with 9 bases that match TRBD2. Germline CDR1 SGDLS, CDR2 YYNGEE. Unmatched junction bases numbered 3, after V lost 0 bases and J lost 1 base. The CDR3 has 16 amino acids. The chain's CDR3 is CASSVGPSGGTDTQYF. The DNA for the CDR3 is TGTGCCAGCAGCGTAGGCCCTAGCGGGGGCACAGATACGCAGTATTTT.

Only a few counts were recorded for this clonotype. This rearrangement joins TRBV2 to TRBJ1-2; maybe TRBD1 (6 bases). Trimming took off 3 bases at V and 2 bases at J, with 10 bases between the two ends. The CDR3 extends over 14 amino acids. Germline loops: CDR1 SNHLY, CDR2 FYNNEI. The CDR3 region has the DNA TGTGCCAGCAGTGACCGGGGGCAGAACTATGGCTACACCTTC. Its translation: CASSDRGQNYGYTF. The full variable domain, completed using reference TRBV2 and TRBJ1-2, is EPEVTQTPSHQVTQMGQEVILRCVPISNHLYFYWYRQILGQKVEFLVSFYNNEISEKSEIFDDQFSVERPDGSNFTLKIRSTKLEDSAMYFCASSDRGQNYGYTFGSGTRLTVV.

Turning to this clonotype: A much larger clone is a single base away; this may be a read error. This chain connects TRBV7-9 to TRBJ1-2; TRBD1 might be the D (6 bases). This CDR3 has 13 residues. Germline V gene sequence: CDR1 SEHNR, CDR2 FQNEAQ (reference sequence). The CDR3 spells CASGLEVDRGYTF. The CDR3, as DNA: TGTGCCAGCGGCTTAGAGGTTGACAGGGGCTACACCTTC.

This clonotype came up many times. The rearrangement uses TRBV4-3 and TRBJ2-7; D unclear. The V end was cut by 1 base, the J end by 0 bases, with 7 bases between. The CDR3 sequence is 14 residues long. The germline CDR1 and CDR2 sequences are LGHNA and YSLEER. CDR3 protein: CASSQAPDSYEQYF. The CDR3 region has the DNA TGCGCCAGCAGCCAAGCTCCAGACTCCTACGAGCAGTACTTC.

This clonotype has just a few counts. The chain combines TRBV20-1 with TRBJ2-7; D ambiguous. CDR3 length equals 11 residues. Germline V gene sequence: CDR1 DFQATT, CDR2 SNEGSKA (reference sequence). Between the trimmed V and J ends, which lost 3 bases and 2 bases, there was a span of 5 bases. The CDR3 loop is CSASRAYEQYF. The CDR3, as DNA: TGCAGTGCTAGTAGGGCCTACGAGCAGTACTTC.

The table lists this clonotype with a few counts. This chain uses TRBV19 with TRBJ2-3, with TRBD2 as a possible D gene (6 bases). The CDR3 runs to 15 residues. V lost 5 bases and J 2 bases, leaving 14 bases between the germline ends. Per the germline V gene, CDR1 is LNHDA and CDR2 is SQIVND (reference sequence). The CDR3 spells CASSGRRAPTDTQYF. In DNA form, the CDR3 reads TGTGCCAGTAGTGGACGGAGGGCGCCCACAGATACGCAGTATTTT.

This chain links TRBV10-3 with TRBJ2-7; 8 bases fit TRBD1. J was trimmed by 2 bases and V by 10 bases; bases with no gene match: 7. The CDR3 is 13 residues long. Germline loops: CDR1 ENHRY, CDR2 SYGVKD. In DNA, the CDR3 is TGTGCCAGCTCCGGGACAGGAGCCTACGAGCAGTACTTC. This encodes CASSGTGAYEQYF.

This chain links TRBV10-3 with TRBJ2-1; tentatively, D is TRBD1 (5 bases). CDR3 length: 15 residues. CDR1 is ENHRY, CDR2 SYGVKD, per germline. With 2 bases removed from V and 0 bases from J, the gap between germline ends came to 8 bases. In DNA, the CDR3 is TGTGCCATCAGTGAGGGGGCGAGCTCCTACAATGAGCAGTTCTTC. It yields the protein CAISEGASSYNEQFF.

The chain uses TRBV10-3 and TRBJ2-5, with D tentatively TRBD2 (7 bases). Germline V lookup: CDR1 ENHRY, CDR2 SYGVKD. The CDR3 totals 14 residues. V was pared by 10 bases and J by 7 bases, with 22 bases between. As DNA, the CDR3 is TGTGCCACCGGGGGGCCTCTCCCAAGCGGGACCCAGTACTTC. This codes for CATGGPLPSGTQYF.

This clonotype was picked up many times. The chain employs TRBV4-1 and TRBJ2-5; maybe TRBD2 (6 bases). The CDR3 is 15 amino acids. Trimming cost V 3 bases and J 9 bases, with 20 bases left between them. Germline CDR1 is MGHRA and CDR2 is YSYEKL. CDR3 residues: CASSQLEGSVEAQYF. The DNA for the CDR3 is TGCGCCAGCAGCCAGTTGGAGGGGTCGGTTGAGGCCCAGTACTTC.

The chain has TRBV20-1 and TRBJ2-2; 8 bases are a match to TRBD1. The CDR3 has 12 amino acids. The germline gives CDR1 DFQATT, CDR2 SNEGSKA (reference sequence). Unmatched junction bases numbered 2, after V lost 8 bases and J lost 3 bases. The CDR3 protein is CSQGAHTGELFF. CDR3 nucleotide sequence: TGCAGTCAGGGGGCTCACACCGGGGAGCTGTTTTTT.

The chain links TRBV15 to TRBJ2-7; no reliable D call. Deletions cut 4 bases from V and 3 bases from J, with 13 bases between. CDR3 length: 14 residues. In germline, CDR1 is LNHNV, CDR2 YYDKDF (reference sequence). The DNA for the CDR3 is TGTGCCACCAGCAAAGGGCGGAATAACTACGAGCAGTACTTC. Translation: CATSKGRNNYEQYF.

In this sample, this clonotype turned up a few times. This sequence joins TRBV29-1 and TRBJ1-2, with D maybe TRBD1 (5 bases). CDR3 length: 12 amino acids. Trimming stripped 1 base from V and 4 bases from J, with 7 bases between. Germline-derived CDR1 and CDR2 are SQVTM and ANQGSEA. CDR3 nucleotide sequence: TGCAGCGTTGAAGGGGGCCTCTATGGCTACACCTTC. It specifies CSVEGGLYGYTF.

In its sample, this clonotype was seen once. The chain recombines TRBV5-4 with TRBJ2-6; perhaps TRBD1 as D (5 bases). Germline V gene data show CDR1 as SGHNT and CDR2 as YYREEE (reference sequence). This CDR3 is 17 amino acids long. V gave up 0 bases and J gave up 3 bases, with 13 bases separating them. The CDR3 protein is CASSLGQCLGGANVLTF. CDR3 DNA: TGTGCCAGCAGCTTGGGACAGTGCTTGGGTGGGGCCAACGTCCTGACTTTC.

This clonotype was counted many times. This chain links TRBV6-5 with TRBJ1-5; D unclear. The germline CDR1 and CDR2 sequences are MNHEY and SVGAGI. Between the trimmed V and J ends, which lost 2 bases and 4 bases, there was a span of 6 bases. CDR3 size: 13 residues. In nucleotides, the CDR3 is TGTGCCAGCAGTTACGCGAGAAATCAGCCCCAGCATTTT. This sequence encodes CASSYARNQPQHF.

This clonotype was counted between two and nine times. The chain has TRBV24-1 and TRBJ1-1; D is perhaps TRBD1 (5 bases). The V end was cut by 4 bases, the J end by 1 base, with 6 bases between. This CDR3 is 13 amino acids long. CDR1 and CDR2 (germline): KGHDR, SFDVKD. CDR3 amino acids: CATSEGTNTEAFF. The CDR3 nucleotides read TGTGCCACCAGTGAGGGGACGAACACTGAAGCTTTCTTT.

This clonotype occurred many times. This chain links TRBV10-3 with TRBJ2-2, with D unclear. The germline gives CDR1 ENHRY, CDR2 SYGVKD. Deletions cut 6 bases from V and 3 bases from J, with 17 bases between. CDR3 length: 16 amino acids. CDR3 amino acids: CAISVSNWGHTGELFF. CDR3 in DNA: TGTGCCATCAGCGTTTCTAATTGGGGTCACACCGGGGAGCTGTTTTTT.

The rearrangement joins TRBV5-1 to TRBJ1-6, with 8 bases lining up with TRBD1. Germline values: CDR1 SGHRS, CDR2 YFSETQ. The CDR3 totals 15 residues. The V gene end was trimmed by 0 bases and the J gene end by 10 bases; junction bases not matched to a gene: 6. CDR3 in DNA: TGCGCCAGCAGCTTGGAAGGACAGGGCGTCTCACCCCTCCACTTT. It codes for CASSLEGQGVSPLHF.

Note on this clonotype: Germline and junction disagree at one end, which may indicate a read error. CDR3 nucleotides: TGCAGCGGATGGGACCCACCCTACGAGCAGCTCTTC. Translated, it gives CSGWDPPYEQLF. The J gene is TRBJ2-1, the V gene TRBV29-1; D possibly uses TRBD1 or TRBD2 (5 bases each). The V gene's germline CDR1 is SQVTM and CDR2 ANQGSEA. This CDR3 spans 12 amino acids.

The CDR3 here is CASSLRLAGFQETQYF. The CDR3, as DNA: TGCGCCAGCAGCTTGAGACTAGCGGGGTTCCAAGAGACCCAGTACTTC. The chain links TRBV5-1 to TRBJ2-5, with 11 bases that match TRBD2. Per germline, CDR1 SGHRS and CDR2 YFSETQ. V shed 1 base and J 1 base; nucleotides not matched to a gene: 3. The CDR3 covers 16 residues.

CDR3 nucleotides: TGCAGTGCCTCCTGGACAGGGGGGGACACTGAAGCTTTCTTT. Encoded protein: CSASWTGGDTEAFF. This chain links TRBV20-1 with TRBJ1-1, with 10 nucleotides matching TRBD1. The V segment lost 6 bases and the J segment 3 bases; nucleotides outside the gene matches: 7. The CDR3 runs to 14 residues. Germline CDR1 reads DFQATT; CDR2 reads SNEGSKA (reference sequence).

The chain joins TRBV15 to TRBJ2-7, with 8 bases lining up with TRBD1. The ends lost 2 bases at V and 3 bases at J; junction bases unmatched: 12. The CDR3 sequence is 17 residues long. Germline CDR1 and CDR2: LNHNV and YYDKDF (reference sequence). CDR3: CATSRSPLDRAGYEQYF. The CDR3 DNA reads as TGTGCCACCAGCAGATCACCACTGGACAGGGCGGGCTACGAGCAGTACTTC.

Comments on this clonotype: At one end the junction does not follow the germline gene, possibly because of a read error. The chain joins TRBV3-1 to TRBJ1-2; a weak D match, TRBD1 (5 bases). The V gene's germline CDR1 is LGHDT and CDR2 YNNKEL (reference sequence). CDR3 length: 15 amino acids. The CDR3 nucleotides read TGTGCCAGCAGCCAATTCGGACGGGACCGCGGCGGCTACGCCTTC. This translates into CASSQFGRDRGGYAF.

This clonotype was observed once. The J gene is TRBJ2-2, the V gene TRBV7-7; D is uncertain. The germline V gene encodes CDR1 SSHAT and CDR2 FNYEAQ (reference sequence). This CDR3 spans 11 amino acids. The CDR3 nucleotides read TGTGCTCTCGGGTCCACCGGGGAGCTGTTTTTT. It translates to CALGSTGELFF.

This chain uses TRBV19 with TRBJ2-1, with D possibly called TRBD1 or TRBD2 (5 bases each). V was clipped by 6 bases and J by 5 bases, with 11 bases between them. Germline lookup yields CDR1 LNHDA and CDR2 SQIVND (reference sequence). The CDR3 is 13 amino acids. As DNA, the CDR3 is TGTGCCAGTAGGAATTGGGACCACAATGAGCAGTTCTTC. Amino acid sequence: CASRNWDHNEQFF.